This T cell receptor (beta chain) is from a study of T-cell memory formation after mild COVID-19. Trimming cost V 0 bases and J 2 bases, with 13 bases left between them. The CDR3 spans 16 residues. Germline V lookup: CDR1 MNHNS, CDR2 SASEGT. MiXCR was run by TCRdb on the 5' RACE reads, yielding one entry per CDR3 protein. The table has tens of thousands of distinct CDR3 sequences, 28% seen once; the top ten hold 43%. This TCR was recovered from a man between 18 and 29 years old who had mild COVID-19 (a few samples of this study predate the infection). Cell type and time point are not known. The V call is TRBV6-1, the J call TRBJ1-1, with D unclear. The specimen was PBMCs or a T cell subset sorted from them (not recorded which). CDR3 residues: CASSEASWIANTEAFF. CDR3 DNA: TGTGCCAGCAGTGAAGCGAGTTGGATAGCTAACACTGAAGCTTTCTTT.